A single TCR beta chain is shown here with its context. Its antigen is as yet unknown. These data belong to a study of T cells after posttransplantation cyclophosphamide. The protocol was immunoSEQ multiplex PCR, while the TCRdb copy is restricted to in-frame clones and leaves out a portion. Here the sample spans about 6,900 clones, 95% to 98% being singletons. Cells defined as naive were viable CD3+CD4+ or CD3+CD8+ and CCR7+CD45RA+CD45RO-CD95-CD27+CD28+. Study-level results: Later post-transplant blood repertoires were often dominated by donor CD8+ memory clones.

This receptor was identified in a woman under 40 in good health and a related stem cell transplant donor. Material: naive CD8+ T cells sorted from PBMCs.

The CDR3 bases are TGTGCCACCAGCTTTCGTCGGGGTGGAAACACCATATATTTT. This gives the protein CATSFRRGGNTIYF. V is TRBV15 and J is TRBJ1-3; D is uncertain. In germline, CDR1 is LNHNV, CDR2 YYDKDF (reference sequence). This CDR3 is 14 amino acids long. V lost 5 bases and J lost 3, with 11 bases in between.